This entry lists 29 T cell receptor beta chains sequenced from one sample in a study of response to subunit inactivated influenza vaccine (dated by TCRdb to the late 2010s). Libraries came from RT-PCR. These reads were obtained on an Illumina HiSeq 2500. The public reads were run again by TCRdb, first through fastp at Q25 and then through MiXCR, and only productive beta chains were kept. One record per CDR3 amino acid sequence lists the most common genes and DNA. This sample lists about 620,000 distinct CDR3 sequences; roughly 10% were detected once. The top ten clonotypes cover approximately 11% of the sample. These data were also reused for a study on T cells expressing NK-cell markers. According to the second study: The TCR beta cDNA libraries were made using 5'RACE template switching, a step that added both a universal primer site and unique molecular identifiers.

The starting material was PBMCs from blood, obtained on the day of vaccination. These receptors were obtained from a man in his fifties or sixties who received an inactivated influenza vaccine. Donor details come from another sample of the same person, matched by shared clones.

This clonotype was counted many times. The chain carries TRBV12-3 or TRBV12-4 and TRBJ1-1; 7 positions agree with TRBD1. The CDR3 totals 12 residues. Trimming cost V 5 bases and J 8 bases; bases outside gene matches: 5. CDR3 protein: CASSTGVAEAFF. The CDR3 region has the DNA TGTGCCAGCAGTACAGGGGTGGCGGAAGCTTTCTTT.

This clonotype was counted many times. This sequence joins TRBV12-3 or TRBV12-4 and TRBJ2-7, with D uncertain. V shed 5 bases and J shed 2 bases, with 10 bases lying between them. The CDR3 contains 13 residues. The CDR3: CASSATETYEQYF. The CDR3 DNA is TGTGCCAGCAGTGCGACTGAGACCTACGAGCAGTACTTC.

The chain employs TRBV11-2 and TRBJ1-1; D is unresolved. V was clipped by 7 bases and J by 6 bases, with 12 bases between them. Germline V gene data show CDR1 as SGHAT and CDR2 as FQNNGV. The CDR3 sequence is 12 residues long. The CDR3 region is CASTPLRAEAFF. DNA for the CDR3: TGTGCCAGCACCCCGTTGAGGGCTGAAGCTTTCTTT.

This clonotype was detected only a few times. This chain links TRBV29-1 with TRBJ2-1; D might be TRBD1 or TRBD2, each matching 5 bases. This CDR3 has 14 amino acids. CDR1 is SQVTM, CDR2 ANQGSEA, per germline. V was trimmed by 2 bases and J by 2 bases, leaving 10 bases between them. The CDR3 is CSVEPGTTYNEQFF. CDR3 sequence (DNA): TGCAGCGTTGAACCCGGGACCACCTACAATGAGCAGTTCTTC.

This clonotype was counted only a few times. This chain joins TRBV3-1 and TRBJ1-4; no firm D call. The CDR3 is made up of 16 amino acids. Germline CDR1 LGHDT, CDR2 YNNKEL (reference sequence). The V end lost 1 base, the J end lost 0 bases, and 9 bases lay between the germline ends. The CDR3 DNA reads as TGTGCCAGCAGCCAAGCTCGACGGGCAACTAATGAAAAACTGTTTTTT. This translates into CASSQARRATNEKLFF. Full variable domain (outside the CDR3, taken from reference TRBV3-1 and TRBJ1-4): DTAVSQTPKYLVTQMGNDKSIKCEQNLGHDTMYWYKQDSKKFLKIMFSYNNKELIINETVPNRFSPKSPDKAHLNLHINSLELGDSAVYFCASSQARRATNEKLFFGSGTQLSVL.

This clonotype was recorded many times. The V and J genes are TRBV27 and TRBJ2-2; D is possibly TRBD1 (6 bases). This CDR3 spans 15 amino acids. From germline, CDR1 is MNHEY and CDR2 SMNVEV (reference sequence). V was trimmed by 0 bases and J by 1 base, leaving 6 bases between them. The CDR3 loop reads CASSLSTGNTGELFF. Written as DNA, the CDR3 is TGTGCCAGCAGTTTATCGACAGGGAACACCGGGGAGCTGTTTTTT.

The gene calls are TRBV5-1 and TRBJ2-7; D gene ambiguous. The V end lost 3 bases, the J end lost 0 bases, and 16 bases lay between the germline ends. Germline V gives CDR1 SGHRS, CDR2 YFSETQ. This CDR3 has 16 residues. The CDR3 sequence is CASSSSTLRSSYEQYF. The CDR3 DNA follows: TGCGCCAGCAGCTCGTCGACCCTTCGGAGCTCCTACGAGCAGTACTTC.

This clonotype appeared a few times. The J gene is TRBJ2-5, the V gene TRBV28; a possible D gene is TRBD1 (5 bases). Between the trimmed V and J ends, which lost 7 bases and 5 bases, there was a span of 14 bases. Germline V CDR1 and CDR2: MDHEN, SYDVKM. This CDR3 spans 13 amino acids. CDR3 sequence: CASTRQPRETQYF. Here the CDR3 DNA reads TGTGCCAGCACTAGACAGCCGCGGGAGACCCAGTACTTC.

The chain couples TRBV27 to TRBJ2-7, with D possibly being TRBD1 (7 bases). Trimming stripped 3 bases from V and 4 bases from J, with 13 bases between. Germline loops: CDR1 MNHEY, CDR2 SMNVEV (reference sequence). CDR3 length: 14 amino acids. The CDR3 region has the DNA TGTGCCAGCAGTTTGGGCAGGGGGGTTTACGAGCAGTACTTC. This encodes CASSLGRGVYEQYF.

This rearrangement joins TRBV20-1 to TRBJ2-3; D unresolved. The CDR3 consists of 12 residues. Trimming removed 0 bases from V and 6 bases from J, with 7 bases in between. Germline-derived CDR1 and CDR2 are DFQATT and SNEGSKA (reference sequence). CDR3 loop: CSAREGGDTQYF. CDR3 nucleotides: TGCAGTGCTAGAGAGGGTGGGGATACGCAGTATTTT.

This clonotype occurred a few times. This chain connects TRBV3-1 to TRBJ2-7, with D unresolved. Trimming left V 0 bases short and J 12 bases short, with 12 bases between. This CDR3 spans 12 amino acids. Germline assignment: CDR1 LGHDT and CDR2 YNNKEL (reference sequence). The DNA for the CDR3 is TGTGCCAGCAGCCAAGACACTCTTGTTCCGTACTTC. It translates to CASSQDTLVPYF.

The chain couples TRBV6-1 to TRBJ2-7; 7 bases align to TRBD1. J lost 3 bases, V lost 5 bases, and 7 bases had no gene match. CDR3 length: 14 residues. Germline V gene lookup returns CDR1 MNHNS and CDR2 SASEGT. In DNA form, the CDR3 reads TGTGCCAGCAGTCCCCGGACAGGCCTCTACGAGCAGTACTTC. Its protein product is CASSPRTGLYEQYF.

There are many counts of this clonotype. This sequence joins TRBV27 and TRBJ2-3; the match to TRBD2 covers 8 bases. The CDR3 extends over 16 amino acids. Germline V gene lookup returns CDR1 MNHEY and CDR2 SMNVEV (reference sequence). V was pared by 1 base and J by 1 base, with 4 bases of the junction left unmatched. The CDR3 nucleotides are TGTGCCAGCAGTTTATTGGGGCGGGGGGGCACAGATACGCAGTATTTT. This codes for CASSLLGRGGTDTQYF.

The table lists this clonotype with a few counts. The genes are TRBV6-1 and TRBJ2-7; 10 bases match TRBD1. V was pared by 6 bases and J by 1 base, with 6 bases of the junction left unmatched. The CDR3 contains 15 residues. CDR1 is MNHNS and CDR2 is SASEGT in the germline V gene. CDR3 protein: CASRTGTGASYEQYF. In DNA form, the CDR3 reads TGTGCCAGCAGAACCGGGACAGGGGCATCCTACGAGCAGTACTTC.

This clonotype was detected only a few times. The chain uses TRBV5-1 and TRBJ1-1, with TRBD1 identical over 9 bases. CDR3 length: 17 residues. Germline V gene lookup returns CDR1 SGHRS and CDR2 YFSETQ. Trimming removed 4 bases from V and 4 bases from J; junction bases left unmatched: 14. The CDR3 sequence is CASSSSTTGTGSTEAFF. The DNA for the CDR3 is TGCGCCAGCAGCAGCTCAACAACCGGGACAGGGAGCACTGAAGCTTTCTTT.

The DNA of the CDR3 is TGCGCCAGCAGCTTATCGGGCAGGGGGAAAGTTGATGCTCAGTTCCAAGAGACCCAGTACTTC. Its protein is CASSLSGRGKVDAQFQETQYF. V and J are TRBV5-1 and TRBJ2-5, with 7 bases aligning to TRBD1. V lost 2 bases and J lost 1; bases outside the gene matches: 23. Germline CDR1 and CDR2: SGHRS and YFSETQ. This CDR3 is 21 amino acids long.

A few counts support this clonotype. The rearrangement joins TRBV5-6 to TRBJ2-2; D is perhaps TRBD1 (5 bases). The CDR3 is 15 residues long. Per germline, CDR1 SGHDT and CDR2 YYEEEE. V shed 0 bases and J shed 1 base, with 7 bases lying between them. The CDR3 DNA reads TGTGCCAGCAGCTTGGGCAGGGAGAACACCGGGGAGCTGTTTTTT. This codes for CASSLGRENTGELFF.

The chain joins TRBV7-2 to TRBJ2-1, with 7 bases identical to TRBD2. Trimming took 1 base from V and 7 from J; bases not matched to a gene: 7. Germline-derived CDR1 and CDR2 are SGHTA and FQGNSA. The CDR3 loop spans 15 amino acids. For the CDR3, the DNA is TGTGCCAGCAGCTTAGGGATAAGCGGGGTGAATGAGCAGTTCTTC. This gives the protein CASSLGISGVNEQFF.

The chain combines TRBV5-5 with TRBJ2-7; 7 bases match TRBD1. Germline CDR1 is SGHKS and CDR2 is YYEKEE (reference sequence). The CDR3 runs to 17 residues. The junction had 15 bases not matched to a gene; V was cut back by 3 bases and J by 3 bases. The CDR3 loop is CASSYGPSGTVHYEQYF. The CDR3 nucleotides are TGTGCCAGCAGCTATGGACCCTCCGGGACAGTTCACTACGAGCAGTACTTC.

This clonotype was counted a few times. This chain uses TRBV12-3 or TRBV12-4 with TRBJ2-3, with 8 bases aligning to TRBD1. The J segment lost 6 bases and the V segment lost 2 bases, leaving 4 bases of the junction unmatched. The CDR3 has 14 amino acids. The CDR3: CASSLMTGADTQYF. The DNA of the CDR3 is TGTGCCAGCAGTTTAATGACAGGGGCTGATACGCAGTATTTT.

The chain links TRBV7-2 to TRBJ1-2; unclear D gene. The CDR3 is made up of 10 amino acids. Germline V gene lookup returns CDR1 SGHTA and CDR2 FQGNSA. V was shortened by 1 base and J by 8 bases, with 2 bases between the two germline ends. The CDR3 loop reads CASSLEGYTF. The DNA for the CDR3 is TGTGCCAGCAGCTTAGAGGGCTACACCTTC.

This clonotype has a handful of counts. This chain links TRBV20-1 with TRBJ2-4, with TRBD1 as a possible D gene (6 bases). CDR3 length: 13 residues. The germline gives CDR1 DFQATT, CDR2 SNEGSKA (reference sequence). Trimming left V 4 bases short and J 2 bases short, with 9 bases between. CDR3 in DNA: TGCAGTGCTAAACAGGGAACCAAAAACATTCAGTACTTC. This translates into CSAKQGTKNIQYF.

CDR3 protein: CASRGQGVGWETQYF. The CDR3, as DNA: TGTGCCAGCAGGGGACAAGGGGTAGGGTGGGAGACCCAGTACTTC. The genes are TRBV7-2 and TRBJ2-5, with D possibly matching TRBD1 (6 bases). V was shortened by 6 bases and J by 5 bases, with 19 bases between the two germline ends. The CDR3 runs to 15 residues. CDR1 is SGHTA and CDR2 is FQGNSA in the germline V gene. The full variable domain, completed using reference TRBV7-2 and TRBJ2-5, is GAGVSQSPSNKVTEKGKDVELRCDPISGHTALYWYRQSLGQGLEFLIYFQGNSAPDKSGLPSDRFSAERTGGSVSTLTIQRTQQEDSAVYLCASRGQGVGWETQYFGPGTRLLVL.

The CDR3, as DNA: TGCAGCGTCCAAATAGGGATGGGCGAGCAGTACTTC. It translates to CSVQIGMGEQYF. This chain uses TRBV29-1 with TRBJ2-7; D gene uncertain. The CDR3 loop spans 12 amino acids. Germline CDR1 reads SQVTM; CDR2 reads ANQGSEA. The V end lost 6 bases, the J end lost 6 bases, and 15 bases lay between the germline ends.

This clonotype has only a few counts. The chain has TRBV11-2 and TRBJ2-3; TRBD2 agrees at 8 bases. Germline V lookup: CDR1 SGHAT, CDR2 FQNNGV. V lost 3 bases and J lost 6; bases outside the gene matches: 23. The CDR3 totals 20 residues. CDR3 amino acids: CASSLGTRPGGGRSHDTQYF. Written as DNA, the CDR3 is TGTGCCAGCAGCTTGGGAACCCGGCCCGGTGGCGGGAGGTCTCACGATACGCAGTATTTT.

V gene TRBV12-3 or TRBV12-4 combines with J gene TRBJ2-5; tentatively, D is TRBD1 (6 bases). The V gene lost 3 bases and the J gene lost 3 bases, with 11 bases spanning the gap. The length of the CDR3 is 14 residues. The CDR3 spells CASSFGHREETQYF. CDR3 nucleotides: TGTGCCAGCAGTTTTGGACACAGGGAAGAGACCCAGTACTTC.

This clonotype occurred many times. This chain links TRBV6-2 or TRBV6-3 with TRBJ1-1, with TRBD1 matching 7 bases. Losses at the gene ends were 7 bases for V and 5 bases for J; bases not matched to a gene: 4. Germline loops: CDR1 MNHEY, CDR2 SVGEGT. The CDR3 spans 12 residues. CDR3 protein: CASKGAMTEAFF. DNA of the CDR3: TGTGCCAGCAAGGGGGCGATGACTGAAGCTTTCTTT.

Only a few counts were recorded for this clonotype. The chain carries TRBV9 and TRBJ2-2; D call uncertain. Germline V gene sequence: CDR1 SGDLS, CDR2 YYNGEE. Between the trimmed V and J ends, which lost 0 bases and 9 bases, there was a span of 9 bases. This CDR3 region has 13 residues. CDR3 DNA: TGTGCCAGCAGCGTAGAAGGGCGACGGGAGCTGTTTTTT. It translates to CASSVEGRRELFF. Full variable domain (rest looked up from reference TRBV9 and TRBJ2-2): DSGVTQTPKHLITATGQRVTLRCSPRSGDLSVYWYQQSLDQGLQFLIQYYNGEERAKGNILERFSAQQFPDLHSELNLSSLELGDSALYFCASSVEGRRELFFGEGSRLTVL.

The chain links TRBV29-1 to TRBJ1-2; 7 nucleotides align to TRBD1. The CDR3 runs to 13 residues. Germline V gene data show CDR1 as SQVTM and CDR2 as ANQGSEA. J lost 4 bases, V lost 1 base, and 3 bases had no gene match. This CDR3 reads CSVEGQGGYGYTF. CDR3 DNA sequence: TGCAGCGTTGAAGGACAGGGCGGCTATGGCTACACCTTC.